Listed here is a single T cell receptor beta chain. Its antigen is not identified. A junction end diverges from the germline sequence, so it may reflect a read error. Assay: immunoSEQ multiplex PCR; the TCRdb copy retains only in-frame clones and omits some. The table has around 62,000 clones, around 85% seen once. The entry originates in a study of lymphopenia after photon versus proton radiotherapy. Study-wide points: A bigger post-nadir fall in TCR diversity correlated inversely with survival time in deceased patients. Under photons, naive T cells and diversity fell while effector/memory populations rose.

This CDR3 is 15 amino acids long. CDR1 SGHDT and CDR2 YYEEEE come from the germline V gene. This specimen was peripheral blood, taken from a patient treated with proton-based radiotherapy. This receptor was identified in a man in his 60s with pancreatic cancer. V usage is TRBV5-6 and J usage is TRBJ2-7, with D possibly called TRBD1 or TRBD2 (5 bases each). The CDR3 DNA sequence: TGTGCCAGCAGCCGCCGGGACCGCGGCCCGGATTTAATGAACTTC. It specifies CASSRRDRGPDLMNF.